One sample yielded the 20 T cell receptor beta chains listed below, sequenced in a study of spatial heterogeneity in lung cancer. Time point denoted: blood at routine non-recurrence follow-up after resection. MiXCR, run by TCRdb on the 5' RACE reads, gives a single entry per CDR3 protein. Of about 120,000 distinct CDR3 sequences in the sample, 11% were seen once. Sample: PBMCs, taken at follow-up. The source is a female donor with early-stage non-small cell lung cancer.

CDR3 in DNA: TGCAGCGTTGGTCTGGGACTAGTCACAGATACGCAGTATTTT. This codes for CSVGLGLVTDTQYF. The chain uses TRBV29-1 and TRBJ2-3; 8 bases line up with TRBD2. V trimming: 4 bases; J trimming: 2 bases; junction bases outside the gene matches: 5. Per the germline V gene, CDR1 is SQVTM and CDR2 is ANQGSEA. This CDR3 has 14 residues.

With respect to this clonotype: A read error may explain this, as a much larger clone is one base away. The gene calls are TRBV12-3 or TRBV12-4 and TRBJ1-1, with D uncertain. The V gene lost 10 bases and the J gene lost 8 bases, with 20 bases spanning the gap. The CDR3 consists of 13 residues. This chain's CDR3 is CANTLHSGSEAFF. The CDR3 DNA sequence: TGTGCCAACACCCTTCATAGTGGGAGCGAAGCTTTCTTT.

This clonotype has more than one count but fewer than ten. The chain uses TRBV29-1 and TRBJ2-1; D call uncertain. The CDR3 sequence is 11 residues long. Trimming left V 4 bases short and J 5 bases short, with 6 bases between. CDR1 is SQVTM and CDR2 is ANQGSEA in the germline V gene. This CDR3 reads CSVGPHNEQFF. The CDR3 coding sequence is TGCAGCGTTGGACCTCACAATGAGCAGTTCTTC.

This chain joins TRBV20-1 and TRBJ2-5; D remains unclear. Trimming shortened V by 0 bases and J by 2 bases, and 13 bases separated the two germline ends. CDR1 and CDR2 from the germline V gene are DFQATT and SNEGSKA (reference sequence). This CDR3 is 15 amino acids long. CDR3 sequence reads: CSARESRRPQETQYF. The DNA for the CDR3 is TGCAGTGCTAGAGAGTCCAGGCGGCCTCAAGAGACCCAGTACTTC.

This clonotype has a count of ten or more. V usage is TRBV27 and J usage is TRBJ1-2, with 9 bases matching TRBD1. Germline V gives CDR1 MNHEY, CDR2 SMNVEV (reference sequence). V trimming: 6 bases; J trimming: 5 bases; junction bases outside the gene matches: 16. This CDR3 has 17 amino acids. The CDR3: CASSQGGPGQGWYGYTF. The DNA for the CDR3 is TGTGCCAGCAGCCAAGGGGGACCGGGACAGGGCTGGTATGGCTACACCTTC.

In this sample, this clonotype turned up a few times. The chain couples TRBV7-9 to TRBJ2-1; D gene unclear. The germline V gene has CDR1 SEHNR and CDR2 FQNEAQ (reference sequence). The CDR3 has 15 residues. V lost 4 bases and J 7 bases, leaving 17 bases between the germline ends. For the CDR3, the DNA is TGTGCCAGCAGCTCCGAAAGGGCACTCGGGAATGAGCAGTTCTTC. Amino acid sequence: CASSSERALGNEQFF.

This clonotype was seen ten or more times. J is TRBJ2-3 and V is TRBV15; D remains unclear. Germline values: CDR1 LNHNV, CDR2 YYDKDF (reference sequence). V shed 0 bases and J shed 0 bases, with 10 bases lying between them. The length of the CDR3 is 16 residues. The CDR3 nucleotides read TGTGCCACCAGCAGAGATAAAGCGATGAGCACAGATACGCAGTATTTT. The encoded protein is CATSRDKAMSTDTQYF.

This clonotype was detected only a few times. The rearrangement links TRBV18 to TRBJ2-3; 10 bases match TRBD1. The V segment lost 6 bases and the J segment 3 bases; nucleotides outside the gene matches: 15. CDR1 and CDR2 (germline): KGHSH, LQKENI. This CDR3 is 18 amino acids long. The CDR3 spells CASSIRPGTGVGTDTQYF. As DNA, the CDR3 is TGTGCCAGCTCGATTCGACCCGGGACAGGGGTTGGTACAGATACGCAGTATTTT.

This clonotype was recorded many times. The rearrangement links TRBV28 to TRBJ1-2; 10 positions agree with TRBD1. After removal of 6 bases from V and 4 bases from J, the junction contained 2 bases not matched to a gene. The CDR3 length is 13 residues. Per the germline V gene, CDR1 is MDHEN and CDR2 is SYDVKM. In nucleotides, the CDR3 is TGTGCCAGCAGGGGGGACAGGGGCTATGGCTACACCTTC. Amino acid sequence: CASRGDRGYGYTF.

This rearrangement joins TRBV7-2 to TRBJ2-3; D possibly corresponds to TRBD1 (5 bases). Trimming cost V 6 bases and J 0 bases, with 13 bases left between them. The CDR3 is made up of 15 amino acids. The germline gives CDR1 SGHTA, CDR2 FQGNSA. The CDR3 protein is CASSHRQKSTDTQYF. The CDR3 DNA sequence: TGTGCCAGCAGTCATCGACAGAAAAGCACAGATACGCAGTATTTT.

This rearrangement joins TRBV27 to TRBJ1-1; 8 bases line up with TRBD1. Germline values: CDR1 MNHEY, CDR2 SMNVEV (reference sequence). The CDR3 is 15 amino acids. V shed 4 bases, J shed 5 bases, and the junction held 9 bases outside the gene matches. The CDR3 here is CASSSSGQGRTEAFF. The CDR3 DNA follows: TGTGCCAGCAGTTCTTCCGGACAGGGAAGGACTGAAGCTTTCTTT.

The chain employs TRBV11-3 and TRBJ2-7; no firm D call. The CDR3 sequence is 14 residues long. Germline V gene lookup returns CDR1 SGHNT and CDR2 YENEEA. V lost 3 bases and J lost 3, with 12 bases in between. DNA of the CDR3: TGTGCCAGCAGCTTGGATACCCGTTGCTACGAGCAGTACGTC. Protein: CASSLDTRCYEQYV.

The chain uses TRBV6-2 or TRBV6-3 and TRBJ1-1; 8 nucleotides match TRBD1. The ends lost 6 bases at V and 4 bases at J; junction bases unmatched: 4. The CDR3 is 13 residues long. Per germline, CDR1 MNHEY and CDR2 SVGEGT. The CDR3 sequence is CASRGQESTEAFF. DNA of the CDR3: TGTGCCAGCAGGGGACAGGAGAGCACTGAAGCTTTCTTT.

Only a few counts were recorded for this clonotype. CDR3 nucleotide sequence: TGTGCCAGCAGCTTGGTCGGGACTAGCGGACAAGAGACCCAGTACTTC. Amino acid sequence: CASSLVGTSGQETQYF. The rearrangement joins TRBV5-5 to TRBJ2-5; 11 bases fit TRBD2. From germline, CDR1 is SGHKS and CDR2 YYEKEE (reference sequence). V lost 0 bases to trimming and J lost 2 bases; unmatched junction nucleotides: 3. The CDR3 length is 16 residues.

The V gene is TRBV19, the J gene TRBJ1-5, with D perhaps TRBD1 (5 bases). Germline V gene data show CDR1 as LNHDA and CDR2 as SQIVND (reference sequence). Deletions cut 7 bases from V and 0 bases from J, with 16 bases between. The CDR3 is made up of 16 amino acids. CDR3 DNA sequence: TGTGCCAGTACCAACACAGGTACCTATAGCAATCAGCCCCAGCATTTT. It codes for CASTNTGTYSNQPQHF.

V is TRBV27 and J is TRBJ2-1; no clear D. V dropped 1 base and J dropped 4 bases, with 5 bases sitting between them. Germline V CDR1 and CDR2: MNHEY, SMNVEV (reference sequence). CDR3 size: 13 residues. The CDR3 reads CASSLYQYNEQFF. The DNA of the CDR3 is TGTGCCAGCAGTTTATACCAATACAATGAGCAGTTCTTC.

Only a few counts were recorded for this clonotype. The DNA for the CDR3 is TGTGCCACCAGCAGTGGGACTAGCGGGAGGGCCAGTGATACGCAGTATTTT. Translation: CATSSGTSGRASDTQYF. This chain connects TRBV15 to TRBJ2-3, with TRBD2 matching over 16 bases. The germline V gene has CDR1 LNHNV and CDR2 YYDKDF (reference sequence). Trimming cost V 3 bases and J 6 bases; bases outside gene matches: 6. CDR3 length equals 17 residues.

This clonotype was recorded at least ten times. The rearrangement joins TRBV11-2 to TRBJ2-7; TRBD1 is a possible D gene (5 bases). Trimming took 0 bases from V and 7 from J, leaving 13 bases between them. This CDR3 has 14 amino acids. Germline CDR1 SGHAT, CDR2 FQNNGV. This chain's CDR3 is CASSLDPQGAEQYF. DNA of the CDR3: TGTGCCAGCAGCTTAGACCCCCAGGGCGCAGAGCAGTACTTC. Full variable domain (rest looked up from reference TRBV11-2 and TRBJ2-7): EAGVAQSPRYKIIEKRQSVAFWCNPISGHATLYWYQQILGQGPKLLIQFQNNGVVDDSQLPKDRFSAERLKGVDSTLKIQPAKLEDSAVYLCASSLDPQGAEQYFGPGTRLTVT.

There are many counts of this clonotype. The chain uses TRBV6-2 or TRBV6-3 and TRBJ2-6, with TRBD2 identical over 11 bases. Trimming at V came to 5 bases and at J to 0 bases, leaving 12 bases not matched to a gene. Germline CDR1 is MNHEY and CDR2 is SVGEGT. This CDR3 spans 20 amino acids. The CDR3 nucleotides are TGTGCCAGCAGTCATCGCCCCTTAGCGGGAGGGACCTCTGGGGCCAACGTCCTGACTTTC. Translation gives CASSHRPLAGGTSGANVLTF.

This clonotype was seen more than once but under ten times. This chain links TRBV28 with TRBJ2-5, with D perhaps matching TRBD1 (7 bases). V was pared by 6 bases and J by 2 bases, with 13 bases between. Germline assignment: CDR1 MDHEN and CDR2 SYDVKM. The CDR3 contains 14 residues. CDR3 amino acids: CASRLQGGQETQYF. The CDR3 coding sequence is TGTGCCAGCAGACTTCAGGGGGGACAAGAGACCCAGTACTTC.